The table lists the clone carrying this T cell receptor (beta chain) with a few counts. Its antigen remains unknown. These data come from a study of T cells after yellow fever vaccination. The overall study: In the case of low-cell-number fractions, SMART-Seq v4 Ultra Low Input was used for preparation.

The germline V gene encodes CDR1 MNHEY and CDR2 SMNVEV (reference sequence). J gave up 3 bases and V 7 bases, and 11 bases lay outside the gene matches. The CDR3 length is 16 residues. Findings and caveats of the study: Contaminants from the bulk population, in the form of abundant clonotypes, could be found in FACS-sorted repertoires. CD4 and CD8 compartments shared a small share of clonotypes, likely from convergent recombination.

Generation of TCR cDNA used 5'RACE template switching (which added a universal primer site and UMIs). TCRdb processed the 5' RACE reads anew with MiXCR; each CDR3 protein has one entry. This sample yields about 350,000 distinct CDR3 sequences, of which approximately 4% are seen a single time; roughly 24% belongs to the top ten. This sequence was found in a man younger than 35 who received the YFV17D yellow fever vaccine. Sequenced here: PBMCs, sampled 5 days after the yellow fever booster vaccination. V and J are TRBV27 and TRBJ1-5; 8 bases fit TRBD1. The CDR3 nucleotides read TGTGCCAGCAAGACGGACAGGGAAGACCACAATCAGCCCCAGCATTTT. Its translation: CASKTDREDHNQPQHF.